This T cell receptor beta chain was sequenced for a study of response to subunit inactivated influenza vaccine. Per germline, CDR1 MGHDK and CDR2 SYGVNS. The CDR3 has 14 residues. V was pared by 8 bases and J by 5 bases, with 10 bases of the junction left unmatched. Each CDR3 protein is one row after TCRdb ran MiXCR on the RT-PCR reads. The table lists about 480,000 distinct CDR3 sequences, about an eighth of them singletons. On this clonotype: Its antigen is not identified.

Overall study results and limits: The authors suggested that few new T cells are recruited per seasonal influenza vaccination.

The sequencing used PBMCs from blood, collected about 40 days after vaccination. The clonotype originates from a man over 45 who received an inactivated influenza vaccine. The chain couples TRBV25-1 to TRBJ1-1; 8 bases match TRBD1. The CDR3 loop is CASSKEQGVTEAFF. The DNA for the CDR3 is TGTGCCAGCTCAAAGGAACAGGGGGTGACTGAAGCTTTCTTT.